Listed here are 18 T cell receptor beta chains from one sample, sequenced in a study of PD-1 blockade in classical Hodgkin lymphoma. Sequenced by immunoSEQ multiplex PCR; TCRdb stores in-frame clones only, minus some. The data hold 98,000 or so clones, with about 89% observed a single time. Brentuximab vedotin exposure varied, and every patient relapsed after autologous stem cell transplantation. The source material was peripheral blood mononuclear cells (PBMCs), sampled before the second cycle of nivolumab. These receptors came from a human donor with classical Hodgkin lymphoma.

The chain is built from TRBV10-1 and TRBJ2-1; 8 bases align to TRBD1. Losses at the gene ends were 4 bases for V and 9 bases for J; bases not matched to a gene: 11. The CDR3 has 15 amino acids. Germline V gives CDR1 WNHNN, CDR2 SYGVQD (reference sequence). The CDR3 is CASSGDRGQGAEQFF. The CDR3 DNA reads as TGCGCCAGCAGTGGTGATAGAGGGCAGGGGGCTGAGCAGTTCTTC.

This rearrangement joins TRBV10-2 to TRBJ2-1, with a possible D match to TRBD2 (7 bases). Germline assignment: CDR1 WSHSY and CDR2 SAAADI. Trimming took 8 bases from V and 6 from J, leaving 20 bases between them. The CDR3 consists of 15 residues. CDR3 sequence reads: CASQATGTMGNEQFF. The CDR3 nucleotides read TGCGCCAGCCAAGCAACAGGGACTATGGGCAATGAGCAGTTCTTC.

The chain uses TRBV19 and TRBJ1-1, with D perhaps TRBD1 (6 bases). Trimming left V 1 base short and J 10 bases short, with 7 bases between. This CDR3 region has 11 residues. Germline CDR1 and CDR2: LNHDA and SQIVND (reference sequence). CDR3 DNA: TGTGCCAGTAGTATAGCGGGGGCAGCTTTCTTT. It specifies CASSIAGAAFF. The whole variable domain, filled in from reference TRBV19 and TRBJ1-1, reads DGGITQSPKYLFRKEGQNVTLSCEQNLNHDAMYWYRQDPGQGLRLIYYSQIVNDFQKGDIAEGYSVSREKKESFPLTVTSAQKNPTAFYLCASSIAGAAFFGQGTRLTVV.

The CDR3 is CASSQGQGANTGELFF. CDR3 DNA: TGCGCCAGCAGCCAGGGACAGGGGGCGAACACCGGGGAGCTGTTTTTT. This chain links TRBV4-3 with TRBJ2-2; 11 bases line up with TRBD1. CDR1 is LGHNA and CDR2 is YSLEER in the germline V gene. Trimming at V came to 3 bases and at J to 0 bases, leaving 0 bases not matched to a gene. This CDR3 has 16 residues.

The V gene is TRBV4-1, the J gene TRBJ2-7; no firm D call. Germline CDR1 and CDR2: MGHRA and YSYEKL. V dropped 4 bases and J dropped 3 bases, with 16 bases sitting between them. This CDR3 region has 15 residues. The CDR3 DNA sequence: TGCGCCAGCAGCCCTATAGTTGCGACGGTCTACGAGCAGTACTTC. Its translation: CASSPIVATVYEQYF.

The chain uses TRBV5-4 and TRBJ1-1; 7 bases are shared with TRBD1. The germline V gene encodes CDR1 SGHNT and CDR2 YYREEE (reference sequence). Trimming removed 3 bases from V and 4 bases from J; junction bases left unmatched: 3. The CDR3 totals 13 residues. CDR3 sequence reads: CASSYPGGTEAFF. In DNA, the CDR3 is TGTGCCAGCAGCTACCCAGGGGGCACTGAAGCTTTCTTT.

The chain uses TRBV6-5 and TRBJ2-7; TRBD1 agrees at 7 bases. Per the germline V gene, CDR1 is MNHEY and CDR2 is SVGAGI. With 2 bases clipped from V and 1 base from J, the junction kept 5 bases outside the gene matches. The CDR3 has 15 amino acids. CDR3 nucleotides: TGTGCCAGCAGTTACGGTGGGACAGCTTCCTACGAGCAGTACTTC. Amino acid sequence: CASSYGGTASYEQYF.

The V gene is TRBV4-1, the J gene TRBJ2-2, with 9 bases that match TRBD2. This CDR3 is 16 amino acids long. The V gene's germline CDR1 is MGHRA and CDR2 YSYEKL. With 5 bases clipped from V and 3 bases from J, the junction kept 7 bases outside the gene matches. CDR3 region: CASSFKTSGYTGELFF. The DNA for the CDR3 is TGCGCCAGCAGCTTTAAGACTAGCGGATACACCGGGGAGCTGTTTTTT.

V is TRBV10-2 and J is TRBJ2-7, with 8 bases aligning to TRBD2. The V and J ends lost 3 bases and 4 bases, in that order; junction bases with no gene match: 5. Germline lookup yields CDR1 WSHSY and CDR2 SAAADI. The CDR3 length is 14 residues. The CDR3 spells CASSETSGIYEQYF. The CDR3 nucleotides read TGCGCCAGCAGTGAAACTAGCGGCATTTACGAGCAGTACTTC.

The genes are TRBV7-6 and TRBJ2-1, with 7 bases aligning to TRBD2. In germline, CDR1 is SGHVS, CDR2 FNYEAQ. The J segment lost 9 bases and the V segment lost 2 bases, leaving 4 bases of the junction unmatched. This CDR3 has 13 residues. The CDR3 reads CASSLQREGEQFF. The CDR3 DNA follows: TGTGCCAGCAGCTTACAGCGGGAAGGTGAGCAGTTCTTC.

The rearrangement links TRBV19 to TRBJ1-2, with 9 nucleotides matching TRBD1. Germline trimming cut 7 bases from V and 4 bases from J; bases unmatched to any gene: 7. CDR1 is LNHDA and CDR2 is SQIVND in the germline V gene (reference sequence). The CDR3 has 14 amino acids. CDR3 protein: CASTGTGLAYGYTF. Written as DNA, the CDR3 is TGTGCCAGTACCGGGACAGGGCTGGCCTATGGCTACACCTTC.

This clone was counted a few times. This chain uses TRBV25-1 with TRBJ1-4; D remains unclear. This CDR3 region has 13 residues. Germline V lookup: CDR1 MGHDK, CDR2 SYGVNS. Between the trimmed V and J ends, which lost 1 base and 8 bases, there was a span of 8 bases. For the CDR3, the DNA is TGTGCCAGCAGTGAATCAACGCGGGAAAAACTGTTTTTT. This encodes CASSESTREKLFF.

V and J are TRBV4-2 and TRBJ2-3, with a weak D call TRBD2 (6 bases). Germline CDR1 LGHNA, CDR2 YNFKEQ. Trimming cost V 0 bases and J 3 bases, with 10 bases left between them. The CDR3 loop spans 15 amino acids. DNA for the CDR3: TGTGCCAGCAGCCAAGATGAGGGGAGGACAGATACGCAGTATTTT. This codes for CASSQDEGRTDTQYF.

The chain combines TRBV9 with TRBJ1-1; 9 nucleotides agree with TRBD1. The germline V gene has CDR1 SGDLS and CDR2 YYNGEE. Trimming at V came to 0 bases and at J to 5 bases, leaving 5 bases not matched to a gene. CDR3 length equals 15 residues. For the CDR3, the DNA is TGTGCCAGCAGCGTAGGGACAGGGGTAGGTACTGAAGCTTTCTTT. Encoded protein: CASSVGTGVGTEAFF.

CDR3 residues: CASSNPPGDGNYEQYF. CDR3 DNA: TGCGCCAGCAGTAACCCACCAGGGGACGGGAACTACGAGCAGTACTTC. The J gene is TRBJ2-7, the V gene TRBV5-1; D is perhaps TRBD1 (6 bases). The CDR3 has 16 amino acids. Germline-derived CDR1 and CDR2 are SGHRS and YFSETQ. Trimming removed 5 bases at V and 3 bases at J, with 21 bases between.

In DNA form, the CDR3 reads TGTGCCATCGCCCTTACTAGCGGAAATACGCAGTATTTT. Amino acid sequence: CAIALTSGNTQYF. The V gene is TRBV6-4, the J gene TRBJ2-3; 8 bases are a match to TRBD2. There are 13 residues in the CDR3. With 10 bases clipped from V and 7 bases from J, the junction kept 10 bases outside the gene matches. Germline V gene lookup returns CDR1 MRHNA and CDR2 SNTAGT.

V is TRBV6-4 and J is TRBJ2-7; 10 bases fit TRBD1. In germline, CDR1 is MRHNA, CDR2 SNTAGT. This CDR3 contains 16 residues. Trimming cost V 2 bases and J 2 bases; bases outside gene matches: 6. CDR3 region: CASSDPGTGVAYEQYF. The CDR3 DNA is TGTGCCAGCAGTGACCCTGGGACAGGGGTGGCCTACGAGCAGTACTTC.

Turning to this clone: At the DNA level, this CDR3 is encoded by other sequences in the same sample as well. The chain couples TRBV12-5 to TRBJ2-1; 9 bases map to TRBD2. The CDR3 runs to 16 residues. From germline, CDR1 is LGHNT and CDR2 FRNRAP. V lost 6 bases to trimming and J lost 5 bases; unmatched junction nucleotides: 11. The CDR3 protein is CASGRGGLSGHNEQFF. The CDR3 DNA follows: TGTGCTAGTGGGCGGGGGGGTCTTAGCGGGCACAATGAGCAGTTCTTC.